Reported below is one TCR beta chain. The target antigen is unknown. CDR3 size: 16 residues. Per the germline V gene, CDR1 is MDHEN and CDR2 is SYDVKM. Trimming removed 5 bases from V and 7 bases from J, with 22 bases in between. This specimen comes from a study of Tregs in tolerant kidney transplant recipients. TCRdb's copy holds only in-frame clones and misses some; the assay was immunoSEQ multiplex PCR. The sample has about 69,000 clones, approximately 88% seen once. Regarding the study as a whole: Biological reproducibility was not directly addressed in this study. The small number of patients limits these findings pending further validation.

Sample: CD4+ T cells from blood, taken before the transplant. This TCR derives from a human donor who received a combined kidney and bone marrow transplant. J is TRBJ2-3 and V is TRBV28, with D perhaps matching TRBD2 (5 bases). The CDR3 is CASSRERSPEQYTQYF. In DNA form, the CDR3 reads TGTGCCAGCAGTAGGGAGCGGAGCCCTGAGCAGTATACGCAGTATTTT.